The 18 T cell receptor beta chains given below trace back to one sample, sequenced in a study of high-grade serous ovarian cancer treatment subgroups (dated by TCRdb to the early 2020s). Tumor samples were collected prior to definitive surgery or chemotherapy. The protocol used for the library was the immunoSEQ multiplex PCR assay. Drawn from immuneACCESS, this table holds only the in-frame rearrangements with V and J called that TCRdb kept. Clones are partly lost; checked studies trace under half to an unresolved V gene and leave the rest unexplained. Across this sample there are 25,000 to 30,000 clones, with 80% to 90% seen only once. The ten largest clones take up 2.1% of the sample. The specimen sequenced was tumor tissue. The source of these receptors is a human donor with high-grade serous ovarian cancer.

This clone was found a few times. This rearrangement joins TRBV5-1 to TRBJ2-1; 9 bases line up with TRBD2. CDR3 size: 15 residues. Germline CDR1 reads SGHRS; CDR2 reads YFSETQ. Trimming at V came to 6 bases and at J to 0 bases, leaving 4 bases not matched to a gene. The CDR3 bases are TGCGCCAGCACGGGTAGCGGGAGCTCCTACAATGAGCAGTTCTTC. Translating it yields CASTGSGSSYNEQFF.

The rearrangement uses TRBV5-6 and TRBJ2-7; 8 positions match TRBD2. The CDR3 is 14 amino acids. CDR1 is SGHDT, CDR2 YYEEEE, per germline. V lost 3 bases and J lost 7; bases outside the gene matches: 9. The DNA for the CDR3 is TGTGCCAGCAGCTCGGGGGGGGGACTATGGGAGCAGTACTTC. It yields the protein CASSSGGGLWEQYF. The full variable domain, its missing parts supplied by reference TRBV5-6 and TRBJ2-7, is DAGVTQSPTHLIKTRGQQVTLRCSPKSGHDTVSWYQQALGQGPQFIFQYYEEEERQRGNFPDRFSGHQFPNYSSELNVNALLLGDSALYLCASSSGGGLWEQYFGPGTRLTVT.

The chain links TRBV13 to TRBJ2-2; D is perhaps TRBD1 (5 bases). Trimming cost V 3 bases and J 0 bases, with 11 bases left between them. There are 16 residues in the CDR3. CDR1 is PRHDT and CDR2 is FYEKMQ in the germline V gene (reference sequence). The CDR3 sequence: CASSLDPGTNTGELFF. The CDR3 DNA reads TGTGCCAGCAGCTTGGACCCAGGGACGAACACCGGGGAGCTGTTTTTT.

This clone turned up a few times. The rearrangement links TRBV30 to TRBJ1-3, with D uncertain. With 4 bases removed from V and 0 bases from J, the gap between germline ends came to 7 bases. This CDR3 comprises 13 residues. Germline V gene data show CDR1 as GTSNPN and CDR2 as SVGIG (reference sequence). CDR3 sequence reads: CAWMAASGNTIYF. The DNA for the CDR3 is TGTGCCTGGATGGCAGCCTCTGGAAACACCATATATTTT. Combining the CDR3 with reference TRBV30 and TRBJ1-3 gives the whole variable domain SQTIHQWPATLVQPVGSPLSLECTVEGTSNPNLYWYRQAAGRGLQLLFYSVGIGQISSEVPQNLSASRPQDRQFILSSKKLLLSDSGFYLCAWMAASGNTIYFGEGSWLTVV.

The chain joins TRBV25-1 to TRBJ2-2; D gene unclear. V lost 1 base and J 3 bases, leaving 9 bases between the germline ends. CDR1 is MGHDK, CDR2 SYGVNS, per germline. The CDR3 is made up of 15 amino acids. This CDR3 is CASSEFYYDTGELFF. The DNA for the CDR3 is TGTGCCAGCAGTGAATTCTACTATGACACCGGGGAGCTGTTTTTT.

The genes are TRBV15 and TRBJ2-3; 16 bases fit TRBD2. Germline CDR1 and CDR2: LNHNV and YYDKDF (reference sequence). V shed 7 bases, J shed 6 bases, and the junction held 10 bases outside the gene matches. The CDR3 consists of 17 residues. The CDR3 DNA reads TGTGCCACCACGCCGGGACTAGCGGGAGGGTTCTCCGATACGCAGTATTTT. Translation gives CATTPGLAGGFSDTQYF.

This clone was picked up one time. The V gene is TRBV4-2, the J gene TRBJ2-1, with D possibly being TRBD2 (6 bases). Trimming removed 0 bases from V and 2 bases from J, with 11 bases in between. The CDR3 is made up of 16 amino acids. Per germline, CDR1 LGHNA and CDR2 YNFKEQ. CDR3 sequence: CASSQDRLAPYNEQFF. The CDR3 DNA follows: TGTGCCAGCAGCCAAGATCGGCTAGCGCCCTACAATGAGCAGTTCTTC.

The CDR3, as DNA: TGTGCCTGGAGATCTAGCGGGAGGGGTAAGGCTTACGCCTACGAGCAGTACTTC. This translates into CAWRSSGRGKAYAYEQYF. The chain recombines TRBV30 with TRBJ2-7, with 12 bases lining up with TRBD2. V trimming: 3 bases; J trimming: 2 bases; junction bases outside the gene matches: 14. The CDR3 loop spans 18 amino acids. Per germline, CDR1 GTSNPN and CDR2 SVGIG (reference sequence).

In this sample, this clone turned up once. J is TRBJ2-3 and V is TRBV19; 7 bases match TRBD1. V was pared by 4 bases and J by 3 bases, with 16 bases of the junction left unmatched. Germline lookup yields CDR1 LNHDA and CDR2 SQIVND (reference sequence). This CDR3 has 18 amino acids. CDR3 residues: CASSSRLGQATNTDTQYF. For the CDR3, the DNA is TGTGCCAGTAGTAGCCGATTAGGACAGGCCACTAATACAGATACGCAGTATTTT.

The rearrangement joins TRBV19 to TRBJ2-7, with 10 bases fitting TRBD2. The CDR3 length is 14 residues. V dropped 5 bases and J dropped 4; count of bases not matched to a gene: 5. From germline, CDR1 is LNHDA and CDR2 SQIVND (reference sequence). CDR3 loop: CASSLRAGGYEQYF. CDR3 nucleotide sequence: TGTGCCAGTAGTCTCCGAGCGGGAGGGTACGAGCAGTACTTC.

In regard to this clone: The same CDR3 can be traced to other DNA sequences in this sample. The rearrangement uses TRBV30 and TRBJ1-5; unclear D gene. Trimming took off 0 bases at V and 2 bases at J, with 8 bases between the two ends. Germline V gene sequence: CDR1 GTSNPN, CDR2 SVGIG (reference sequence). The CDR3 consists of 14 residues. In nucleotides, the CDR3 is TGTGCCTGGAGTGTCCTCGGGGGCAATCAGCCCCAGCATTTT. This codes for CAWSVLGGNQPQHF.

The rearrangement links TRBV29-1 to TRBJ2-1; D is undetermined. With 4 bases removed from V and 8 bases from J, the gap between germline ends came to 6 bases. Germline V lookup: CDR1 SQVTM, CDR2 ANQGSEA. The CDR3 runs 10 residues. CDR3 sequence: CSVGGYEQFF. The CDR3 nucleotides are TGCAGCGTTGGGGGTTATGAGCAGTTCTTC.

The rearrangement links TRBV7-2 to TRBJ2-7; weak D call: TRBD2 (6 bases). Germline CDR1 SGHTA, CDR2 FQGNSA. The CDR3 runs to 14 residues. V was cut by 4 bases and J by 3 bases, with 13 bases left in between. CDR3 region: CASSSRRGFYEQYF. CDR3 coding DNA: TGTGCCAGCAGCTCCAGGAGGGGATTCTACGAGCAGTACTTC.

V is TRBV4-2 and J is TRBJ2-1, with 13 positions matching TRBD2. With V trimmed by 0 bases and J by 10 bases, 9 bases remained unmatched. This CDR3 is 17 amino acids long. CDR1 is LGHNA, CDR2 YNFKEQ, per germline. CDR3 nucleotide sequence: TGTGCCAGCAGCCAAGATTTAAGAACTAGCGGGAGGGAAGAGCAGTTCTTC. Protein product: CASSQDLRTSGREEQFF.

The chain uses TRBV30 and TRBJ1-3; no clear D. The germline CDR1 and CDR2 sequences are GTSNPN and SVGIG (reference sequence). Trimming removed 0 bases from V and 3 bases from J, with 15 bases in between. This CDR3 spans 16 amino acids. The CDR3 DNA is TGTGCCTGGAGTGTGGGCCTTTCGGGAAGTGGAAACACCATATATTTT. This encodes CAWSVGLSGSGNTIYF.

This clone appeared a few times. The CDR3 loop reads CASSGRLGQAEAFF. In nucleotides, the CDR3 is TGTGCCAGCAGCGGGCGGTTGGGACAGGCAGAAGCTTTCTTT. The chain carries TRBV5-4 and TRBJ1-1, with 8 bases that match TRBD1. There are 14 residues in the CDR3. CDR1 and CDR2 from the germline V gene are SGHNT and YYREEE (reference sequence). The ends lost 4 bases at V and 8 bases at J; junction bases unmatched: 10.

This chain uses TRBV14 with TRBJ2-2; D ambiguous. The CDR3 runs to 15 residues. The ends were cut back, 5 bases at V and 7 bases at J, with 17 bases in the middle. CDR1 is SGHDN and CDR2 is FVKESK in the germline V gene. The CDR3 spells CASSKGLVSGGELFF. In DNA, the CDR3 is TGTGCCAGCAGCAAAGGCCTAGTTTCGGGCGGGGAGCTGTTTTTT. Filled out from reference TRBV14 and TRBJ2-2, the complete variable domain reads EAGVTQFPSHSVIEKGQTVTLRCDPISGHDNLYWYRRVMGKEIKFLLHFVKESKQDESGMPNNRFLAERTGGTYSTLKVQPAELEDSGVYFCASSKGLVSGGELFFGEGSRLTVL.

This clone was counted only a few times. The rearrangement joins TRBV19 to TRBJ2-7; 11 positions match TRBD1. Germline CDR1 reads LNHDA; CDR2 reads SQIVND (reference sequence). The CDR3 is made up of 14 amino acids. Trimming cost V 5 bases and J 2 bases; bases outside gene matches: 2. CDR3 bases: TGTGCCAGTAGTCGGACAGGGGGCCCCTACGAGCAGTACTTC. As protein: CASSRTGGPYEQYF.